Below, 27 T cell receptor beta chains from the same sample are listed, as sequenced in a study of a mutant IDH1 vaccine in newly diagnosed glioma. Their cognate antigens are unknown. Specified time point: week 5, during vaccination. The investigators gave 300 ug of mutant IDH1 20-mer peptide in each vaccine dose, together with topical imiquimod. Clones were sequenced by immunoSEQ multiplex PCR, and TCRdb holds only the in-frame ones, with some missing. This repertoire shows 27,000 or so clones, around 85% found once; its top ten account for 6% to 8%. The specimen was PBMCs, collected from a glioma patient whose treatment included an IDH1 peptide vaccine. These TCRs come from a man aged 35 to 55 with glioma. Some clones in this sample may be carry-over from other donors' samples.

The J gene is TRBJ1-1, the V gene TRBV28; maybe TRBD1 (5 bases). This CDR3 is 13 amino acids long. V lost 10 bases and J lost 12, with 24 bases in between. Germline CDR1 reads MDHEN; CDR2 reads SYDVKM. For the CDR3, the DNA is TGTGCCACCAATCAACTGGGACGGCGGATGTCTTTCTTT. The encoded protein is CATNQLGRRMSFF. Combining the CDR3 with reference TRBV28 and TRBJ1-1 gives the whole variable domain DVKVTQSSRYLVKRTGEKVFLECVQDMDHENMFWYRQDPGLGLRLIYFSYDVKMKEKGDIPEGYSVSREKKERFSLILESASTNQTSMYLCATNQLGRRMSFFGQGTRLTVV.

This clone was found a few times. CDR3 sequence: CSVVGTANEKLFF. CDR3 sequence (DNA): TGCAGCGTTGTCGGGACAGCTAATGAAAAACTGTTTTTT. The chain has TRBV29-1 and TRBJ1-4; 7 nucleotides align to TRBD1. This CDR3 is built from 13 residues. J was trimmed by 3 bases and V by 4 bases; bases with no gene match: 2. From germline, CDR1 is SQVTM and CDR2 ANQGSEA.

V and J are TRBV7-9 and TRBJ1-5, with TRBD1 matching 8 bases. In germline, CDR1 is SEHNR, CDR2 FQNEAQ (reference sequence). The CDR3 has 13 amino acids. V was pared by 7 bases and J by 9 bases, with 8 bases of the junction left unmatched. As DNA, the CDR3 is TGTGCCAGCACGGGCCAGGGGGCAGGGCCCCAGCATTTT. Translating gives CASTGQGAGPQHF.

The sample holds a few counts of this clone. V and J are TRBV7-9 and TRBJ2-5; 7 bases are a match to TRBD1. Trimming took 3 bases from V and 6 from J; bases not matched to a gene: 13. The CDR3 totals 16 residues. CDR1 and CDR2 (germline): SEHNR, FQNEAQ (reference sequence). This CDR3 is CASSLIPTGNWQTQYF. CDR3 nucleotide sequence: TGTGCCAGCAGCTTGATCCCGACAGGGAATTGGCAGACCCAGTACTTC.

The chain is built from TRBV13 and TRBJ2-5, with 13 bases fitting TRBD2. The length of the CDR3 is 16 residues. The J segment lost 3 bases and the V segment lost 5 bases, leaving 6 bases of the junction unmatched. Germline-derived CDR1 and CDR2 are PRHDT and FYEKMQ (reference sequence). CDR3 coding DNA: TGTGCCAGCAGCCTACCCGGGACTAGCGGGGAAGAGACCCAGTACTTC. Its protein product is CASSLPGTSGEETQYF.

This clone was counted a few times. The chain joins TRBV5-1 to TRBJ1-1, with D perhaps matching TRBD1 (5 bases). The CDR3 contains 12 residues. CDR1 and CDR2 (germline): SGHRS, YFSETQ. Deletions cut 4 bases from V and 8 bases from J, with 12 bases between. CDR3 DNA sequence: TGCGCCAGCAGCGGCTCGGGACGAGAAGCTTTCTTT. As protein: CASSGSGREAFF. Filled out from reference TRBV5-1 and TRBJ1-1, the complete variable domain reads KAGVTQTPRYLIKTRGQQVTLSCSPISGHRSVSWYQQTPGQGLQFLFEYFSETQRNKGNFPGRFSGRQFSNSRSEMNVSTLELGDSALYLCASSGSGREAFFGQGTRLTVV.

The V gene is TRBV2, the J gene TRBJ1-1; TRBD1 agrees at 7 bases. Germline trimming cut 3 bases from V and 3 bases from J; bases unmatched to any gene: 1. Germline CDR1 SNHLY, CDR2 FYNNEI. The CDR3 runs to 13 residues. In DNA form, the CDR3 reads TGTGCCAGCAGTGACCAGGGGGACACTGAAGCTTTCTTT. Translating gives CASSDQGDTEAFF.

The J gene is TRBJ2-7, the V gene TRBV13; D may match TRBD1 or TRBD2 (6 bases each). V gave up 4 bases and J gave up 3 bases, with 19 bases separating them. CDR1 is PRHDT and CDR2 is FYEKMQ in the germline V gene (reference sequence). CDR3 length equals 16 residues. CDR3 nucleotide sequence: TGTGCCAGCAGCTCAGTAAGGGGGGCGAAAAACTACGAGCAGTACTTC. Protein: CASSSVRGAKNYEQYF.

The J gene is TRBJ1-1, the V gene TRBV5-1; D remains unclear. Deletions cut 0 bases from V and 0 bases from J, with 9 bases between. CDR3 length: 15 residues. Germline V gene sequence: CDR1 SGHRS, CDR2 YFSETQ. This CDR3 reads CASSLGPTMNTEAFF. DNA of the CDR3: TGCGCCAGCAGCTTGGGGCCGACGATGAACACTGAAGCTTTCTTT.

J is TRBJ1-1 and V is TRBV5-1; 8 positions agree with TRBD1. This CDR3 is 16 amino acids long. Germline lookup yields CDR1 SGHRS and CDR2 YFSETQ. V shed 4 bases and J 5 bases; nucleotides not matched to a gene: 13. This CDR3 reads CASSPLMTGAGTEAFF. CDR3 in DNA: TGCGCCAGCAGCCCACTCATGACAGGGGCGGGGACTGAAGCTTTCTTT.

This clone turned up a few times. The chain joins TRBV19 to TRBJ1-2, with 7 bases fitting TRBD1. Germline CDR1 and CDR2: LNHDA and SQIVND (reference sequence). Trimming at V came to 3 bases and at J to 4 bases, leaving 11 bases not matched to a gene. CDR3 length: 16 residues. The CDR3 nucleotides read TGTGCCAGTAGTATCATCTGGGACAGTAGGACCTATGGCTACACCTTC. Residues: CASSIIWDSRTYGYTF.

The chain carries TRBV6-1 and TRBJ2-2, with 7 bases matching TRBD2. V lost 3 bases to trimming and J lost 8 bases; unmatched junction nucleotides: 6. The germline V gene has CDR1 MNHNS and CDR2 SASEGT. The CDR3 loop spans 14 amino acids. This chain's CDR3 is CASSEFGGTGELFF. The CDR3 DNA is TGTGCCAGCAGTGAGTTCGGGGGGACGGGGGAGCTGTTTTTT.

V usage is TRBV2 and J usage is TRBJ2-5; TRBD2 matches at 8 bases. The CDR3 is 15 residues long. CDR1 and CDR2 (germline): SNHLY, FYNNEI. The V and J ends lost 8 bases and 1 base, in that order; junction bases with no gene match: 9. The CDR3 sequence: CASPQAGVGQETQYF. CDR3 DNA sequence: TGTGCCAGCCCCCAAGCGGGGGTTGGCCAAGAGACCCAGTACTTC.

V gene TRBV19 combines with J gene TRBJ1-2, with 8 positions matching TRBD1. Trimming cost V 6 bases and J 0 bases; bases outside gene matches: 3. The germline V gene has CDR1 LNHDA and CDR2 SQIVND (reference sequence). The CDR3 length is 14 residues. The CDR3 loop reads CASSSGQANYGYTF. The CDR3 region has the DNA TGTGCCAGTAGCTCGGGACAGGCTAACTATGGCTACACCTTC.

V and J are TRBV2 and TRBJ1-2; TRBD1 matches at 7 bases. V trimming: 5 bases; J trimming: 4 bases; junction bases outside the gene matches: 7. Germline CDR1 SNHLY, CDR2 FYNNEI. The CDR3 spans 14 residues. This CDR3 reads CASSSRQGGYGYTF. The CDR3 DNA follows: TGTGCCAGCAGTTCCCGACAGGGTGGCTATGGCTACACCTTC.

The chain links TRBV5-4 to TRBJ1-1; 7 bases map to TRBD1. The CDR3 loop spans 14 amino acids. CDR1 and CDR2 (germline): SGHNT, YYREEE (reference sequence). J gave up 2 bases and V 3 bases, and 4 bases lay outside the gene matches. This chain's CDR3 is CASSWDRGNTEAFF. In DNA form, the CDR3 reads TGTGCCAGCAGCTGGGACAGAGGAAACACTGAAGCTTTCTTT.

This chain links TRBV5-8 with TRBJ1-5; D is possibly TRBD1 (5 bases). This CDR3 region has 14 residues. V lost 6 bases, J lost 2 bases, and 12 bases lay in between. Germline loops: CDR1 SGHTS, CDR2 YDEGEE. CDR3 in amino acids: CASTLPRGNQPQHF. CDR3 nucleotide sequence: TGTGCCAGCACCTTACCCAGGGGCAATCAGCCCCAGCATTTT.

This CDR3 is CASSGSVTNTEAFF. CDR3 coding DNA: TGTGCCAGCAGTGGGTCAGTGACGAACACTGAAGCTTTCTTT. The chain is built from TRBV2 and TRBJ1-1, with no clear D. This CDR3 region has 14 residues. V dropped 4 bases and J dropped 1 base, with 10 bases sitting between them. Germline-derived CDR1 and CDR2 are SNHLY and FYNNEI.

The chain couples TRBV4-3 to TRBJ2-2, with TRBD2 matching over 9 bases. The V segment lost 1 base and the J segment 7 bases; nucleotides outside the gene matches: 10. This CDR3 has 17 amino acids. Germline CDR1 LGHNA, CDR2 YSLEER. For the CDR3, the DNA is TGCGCCAGCAGCCAAGCCCTTCGCGGGGGGGGAGTCGGGGAGCTGTTTTTT. The encoded protein is CASSQALRGGGVGELFF.

CDR3 sequence (DNA): TGCGCCAGCAGCCAAGATCCGCCAGGGGAATTTGCCGAGCAGTACTTC. Its translation: CASSQDPPGEFAEQYF. The J gene is TRBJ2-7, the V gene TRBV4-3; a weak D match, TRBD1 (6 bases). The germline CDR1 and CDR2 sequences are LGHNA and YSLEER. The CDR3 loop spans 16 amino acids. The germline V and J ends were trimmed by 0 bases and 6 bases, with 18 bases remaining between them.

The chain is built from TRBV21-1 and TRBJ1-5; the table's D gene call, TRBD1, was not cross checked with the DNA. TRBV21-1 is a listed pseudogene. This CDR3 has 19 residues. This chain's CDR3 is CASSPKPTKQGVSNQPQHF. The CDR3 DNA reads as TGTGCCAGCAGCCCTAAACCGACCAAACAGGGGGTGAGCAATCAGCCCCAGCATTTT.

This clone has just one count. The chain has TRBV29-1 and TRBJ1-2; D gene ambiguous. The CDR3 covers 14 residues. V lost 1 base and J 0 bases, leaving 9 bases between the germline ends. Germline V gives CDR1 SQVTM, CDR2 ANQGSEA. The CDR3 sequence is CSVEGGRANYGYTF. The DNA of the CDR3 is TGCAGCGTTGAAGGTGGAAGGGCTAACTATGGCTACACCTTC.

The sample holds a few counts of this clone. The chain employs TRBV5-1 and TRBJ2-3; D unclear. V was trimmed by 4 bases and J by 0 bases, leaving 3 bases between them. Per germline, CDR1 SGHRS and CDR2 YFSETQ. The CDR3 is 12 residues long. The CDR3 sequence: CASSVSTDTQYF. In nucleotides, the CDR3 is TGCGCCAGCAGCGTGAGCACAGATACGCAGTATTTT.

This rearrangement joins TRBV5-4 to TRBJ1-5; the D is unclear. CDR1 and CDR2 (germline): SGHNT, YYREEE (reference sequence). The CDR3 length is 15 residues. V was shortened by 0 bases and J by 4 bases, with 11 bases between the two germline ends. The DNA of the CDR3 is TGTGCCAGCAGCTTGGATGCAGGCCTTAATCAGCCCCAGCATTTT. Residues: CASSLDAGLNQPQHF.

V usage is TRBV5-1 and J usage is TRBJ1-3, with D possibly TRBD1 on 5 matching bases. The CDR3 is made up of 17 amino acids. From germline, CDR1 is SGHRS and CDR2 YFSETQ. With 0 bases removed from V and 0 bases from J, the gap between germline ends came to 13 bases. CDR3 in amino acids: CASSLGVGTNSGNTIYF. CDR3 nucleotides: TGCGCCAGCAGCTTGGGGGTAGGGACCAACTCTGGAAACACCATATATTTT.

V and J are TRBV5-8 and TRBJ2-2; the match to TRBD1 covers 7 bases. CDR3 length equals 19 residues. CDR1 and CDR2 from the germline V gene are SGHTS and YDEGEE. The V and J ends lost 7 bases and 3 bases, in that order; junction bases with no gene match: 21. The CDR3 sequence is CASLDRDDIDYKDTGELFF. DNA of the CDR3: TGTGCCAGCCTCGACAGGGATGACATCGATTATAAGGACACCGGGGAGCTGTTTTTT. Based on the CDR3 plus reference TRBV5-8 and TRBJ2-2, the full variable domain is EAGVTQSPTHLIKTRGQQATLRCSPISGHTSVYWYQQALGLGLQFLLWYDEGEERNRGNFPPRFSGRQFPNYSSELNVNALELEDSALYLCASLDRDDIDYKDTGELFFGEGSRLTVL.

DNA of the CDR3: TGTGCCAGCAGCTTAGGGGTAGGACCGAACACCGGGGAGCTGTTTTTT. Translation: CASSLGVGPNTGELFF. The V and J genes are TRBV7-6 and TRBJ2-2; unclear D gene. CDR1 is SGHVS, CDR2 FNYEAQ, per germline. V lost 1 base, J lost 0 bases, and 9 bases lay in between. The length of the CDR3 is 16 residues.